Listed below are T cell receptor beta chains from one sample, sequenced in a study of T cells in Graves' hyperthyroidism and ophthalmopathy. TCRdb re-derived calls from the multiplex PCR reads in MiXCR, one entry per CDR3 protein. The data contain about 640,000 distinct CDR3 sequences, around 21% of them singletons. Material: blood. These receptors were obtained from a man younger than 40 with Graves' ophthalmopathy. CDR3s include the opening cysteine and the closing phenylalanine or tryptophan. D genes are given only for firm matches. The size of a clone is reported for some rows only, either as once, few or many, or as a class for expanded clones.

V	J	size	D	DNA	CDR3
TRBV15	TRBJ2-1	-	TRBD1	TGTGCCACCAGCGGGCTGGACAGGGCGCGGGGTAATGAGCAGTTCTTC	CATSGLDRARGNEQFF
TRBV6-1	TRBJ1-2	few	-	TGTGCCAGCAAAGGCGGAGGCAATGGCTACACCTTC	CASKGGGNGYTF
TRBV7-2	TRBJ2-1	few	TRBD1	TGTGCCAGCAGCCCGTCGACAGGGTACAACAATGAGCAGTTCTTC	CASSPSTGYNNEQFF
TRBV28	TRBJ2-3	many	TRBD2	TGTGCCAGCAGTCTCTCTAGCGGGAGTGGTAGAACGCAGTATTTT	CASSLSSGSGRTQYF
TRBV4-2	TRBJ2-7	few	-	TGTGCCAGCAGCCAAGAGATTGACACTTCCTACGAGCAGTACTTC	CASSQEIDTSYEQYF
TRBV30	TRBJ1-1	many	TRBD1	TGTGCCTATCTGGGACAGGGGGTTGAAGCTTTCTTT	CAYLGQGVEAFF
TRBV5-1	TRBJ2-7	-	TRBD1	TGCGCCAGCAGCTTGGACGGACAGGGGGCGCTTGAGCAGTACTTC	CASSLDGQGALEQYF
TRBV5-1	TRBJ1-2	many	-	TGCGCCAGCAGCCCGGGTGGAAGGGCGAACAAGGGCTACACCTTC	CASSPGGRANKGYTF
TRBV18	TRBJ1-2	few	-	TGTGCCAGCTCACCCCCCACGGGAGTCTATGGCTACACCTTC	CASSPPTGVYGYTF
TRBV3-1	TRBJ2-7	many	TRBD1	TGTGCCAGCAGCCCACGACAGGGGACAAACGAGCAGTACTTC	CASSPRQGTNEQYF
TRBV27	TRBJ1-1	many	-	TGTGCCAGCAGTTTATCCGGGGGGGGGAACACTGAAGCTTTCTTT	CASSLSGGGNTEAFF
TRBV12-3/TRBV12-4	TRBJ2-5	many	-	TGTGCCAGCAGTTTAATCAGGGGAACTCCTTGGGAGACCCAGTACTTC	CASSLIRGTPWETQYF
TRBV28	TRBJ2-2	many	-	TGTGCCAGCAGGGGGACCTTTGGGGAGCTGTTTTTT	CASRGTFGELFF
TRBV9	TRBJ2-5	-	TRBD2	TGTGCCAGCAGCCTTTCCCCGACTAGCGGGAGATCCGGGGAGACCCAGTACTTC	CASSLSPTSGRSGETQYF
TRBV20-1	TRBJ1-1	many	-	TGCAGTGCTACGGACGGCTCCTGGGTTGAAGCTTTCTTT	CSATDGSWVEAFF
TRBV4-2	TRBJ1-1	-	-	TGTGCCAGCAGCCAAGATTGGTCAGGTTCTGAAGCTTTCTTT	CASSQDWSGSEAFF
TRBV30	TRBJ2-7	-	TRBD2	TGTGCCTGGAGTGTACTAGCGGGAGGTCCAGGCGAGCAGTACTTC	CAWSVLAGGPGEQYF
TRBV20-1	TRBJ2-4	few	-	TGCAGTGCTAGAGATAATCGGCGATTGGCACTAGCCAAAAACATTCAGTACTTC	CSARDNRRLALAKNIQYF
TRBV6-4	TRBJ1-1	once	TRBD1	TGTGCCAGCAGCGCTAAGACAGGGGCCAACACTGAAGCTTTCTTT	CASSAKTGANTEAFF
TRBV12-3/TRBV12-4	TRBJ1-2	-	TRBD1	TGTGCCAGCAGTGCCGGGACAGGGGGCTTTGGCTACACCTTC	CASSAGTGGFGYTF
TRBV20-1	TRBJ1-6	few	TRBD1	TGCAGTGCTAGAGATCGACAGGGGAGCTCCTATAATTCACCCCTCCACTTT	CSARDRQGSSYNSPLHF
TRBV25-1	TRBJ1-2	-	-	TGTGCCAGCAGTGAAAATGGGGGCTGGGAGGGCTACACCTTC	CASSENGGWEGYTF
TRBV14	TRBJ2-1	-	-	TGTGCCAGCAGCCAAACTGGGGGGAGCGAGCAGTTCTTC	CASSQTGGSEQFF
TRBV3-1	TRBJ2-3	many	TRBD1	TGTGCCAGCAGCGCCCGGACAGGGGGCGCAGATACGCAGTATTTT	CASSARTGGADTQYF
TRBV6-1	TRBJ2-5	-	-	TGTGCCAGCAGTGACTCCCCTCAAGAGACCCAGTACTTC	CASSDSPQETQYF
TRBV10-3	TRBJ1-1	few	-	TGTGCCATCAGTGACGGCTTGAACACTGAAGCTTTCTTT	CAISDGLNTEAFF
TRBV6-2/TRBV6-3	TRBJ2-1	-	TRBD2	TGTGCCAGCAGTTACTCGATCTCGGGAGGGACTGAGCAGTTCTTC	CASSYSISGGTEQFF
TRBV18	TRBJ2-7	few	-	TGTGCCAGCTCACCATCACAGGAGTACGAGCAGTACTTC	CASSPSQEYEQYF
TRBV12-5	TRBJ2-5	many	-	TGTGCTAGTGGATCGGCGGGGCTTGAAGAGACCCAGTACTTC	CASGSAGLEETQYF